Listed below are T cell receptor beta chains from one sample, sequenced in a study of T-cell reconstitution after alpha-beta-depleted transplantation in children. TCRdb used MiXCR to reprocess the PCR reads, holding one entry per CDR3 protein. The sample holds 500,000 or so distinct CDR3 sequences, about 31% seen once. The material was PBMCs from the stem cell graft donor, obtained from the stem cell graft. The receptors were sampled from a human donor who donated a stem cell graft to a child with aplastic anemia. Both conserved end residues are part of each CDR3. A D gene is named only where the DNA matches it firmly. Clone size appears in some rows only: once, few, many, or a class for an expanded clone.

clone size	CDR3 length	V gene	J gene	D gene	CDR3 protein	CDR3 DNA
.	17	TRBV28	TRBJ1-2	TRBD1	CASSSHTYTGVFYGYTF	TGTGCCAGCAGTTCCCATACCTATACAGGGGTCTTCTATGGCTACACCTTC
few	17	TRBV6-5	TRBJ1-4	.	CASSYSPASGTNEKLFF	TGTGCCAGCAGTTACAGCCCCGCGTCAGGCACTAATGAAAAACTGTTTTTT
.	12	TRBV12-3/TRBV12-4	TRBJ2-2	.	CASRIGSGELFF	TGTGCCAGCAGGATTGGGAGCGGGGAGCTGTTTTTT
.	17	TRBV20-1	TRBJ2-3	TRBD2	CSVVFMVAGEAADTQYF	TGCAGTGTTGTGTTTATGGTAGCGGGAGAGGCGGCAGATACGCAGTATTTT
few	17	TRBV25-1	TRBJ2-1	.	CASSPRGESPLYNEQFF	TGTGCCAGCAGTCCAAGGGGGGAGTCCCCCTTATACAATGAGCAGTTCTTC
few	13	TRBV30	TRBJ1-5	TRBD1	CAHGQGHNQPQHF	TGTGCCCACGGACAGGGCCACAATCAGCCCCAGCATTTT
.	15	TRBV18	TRBJ1-1	TRBD1	CASSMGQGANTEAFF	TGTGCCAGCTCAATGGGACAGGGGGCGAACACTGAAGCTTTCTTT
.	16	TRBV3-1	TRBJ2-2	.	CASSQVSDTSPGELFF	TGTGCCAGCAGCCAAGTTTCGGACACTTCCCCCGGGGAGCTGTTTTTT
.	14	TRBV13	TRBJ2-7	.	CASSSPSSGYEQYF	TGTGCCAGCAGCTCCCCTTCATCGGGATACGAGCAGTACTTC
few	14	TRBV29-1	TRBJ2-2	.	CSAGTHHNTGELFF	TGCAGCGCCGGGACACACCACAACACCGGGGAGCTGTTTTTT
.	16	TRBV18	TRBJ2-4	.	CASSPKSNLAKNIQYF	TGTGCCAGCTCACCAAAGAGTAATCTAGCCAAAAACATTCAGTACTTC
.	16	TRBV12-3/TRBV12-4	TRBJ1-1	TRBD1	CASRGQGAMENTEAFF	TGTGCCAGCAGGGGACAGGGGGCTATGGAGAACACTGAAGCTTTCTTT
.	13	TRBV29-1	TRBJ2-2	.	CSSRDTNTGELFF	TGCAGCTCGCGGGACACGAACACCGGGGAGCTGTTTTTT
.	14	TRBV29-1	TRBJ2-5	TRBD2	CSVVLGGRYETQYF	TGCAGCGTTGTTCTCGGCGGGAGGTATGAGACCCAGTACTTC
.	15	TRBV4-2	TRBJ2-1	.	CASSQDRGGNNEQFF	TGTGCCAGCAGCCAAGATCGCGGAGGGAACAATGAGCAGTTCTTC
few	13	TRBV29-1	TRBJ2-7	.	CSVDLGKRYEQYF	TGCAGCGTTGATTTAGGGAAACGGTACGAGCAGTACTTC
few	14	TRBV4-3	TRBJ1-2	.	CASSQVAVNYGYTF	TGCGCCAGCAGCCAAGTAGCCGTTAACTATGGCTACACCTTC
few	13	TRBV18	TRBJ2-5	.	CASSPQRQETQYF	TGTGCCAGCTCACCACAGAGACAAGAGACCCAGTACTTC
many	13	TRBV6-5	TRBJ1-1	.	CASSYSGGTEAFF	TGTGCCAGCAGTTATTCCGGGGGCACTGAAGCTTTCTTT
few	16	TRBV5-6	TRBJ1-1	.	CASSRSEEEKNTEAFF	TGTGCCAGCAGCCGTAGTGAAGAGGAGAAGAACACTGAAGCTTTCTTT
.	14	TRBV5-1	TRBJ2-7	TRBD1	CASSLEPGGREQYF	TGCGCCAGCAGCTTGGAACCAGGGGGCAGAGAGCAGTACTTC
few	16	TRBV27	TRBJ2-1	TRBD2	CASSLVAGLGVSEQFF	TGTGCCAGCAGTTTGGTAGCGGGACTCGGAGTTAGTGAGCAGTTCTTC
few	14	TRBV6-2/TRBV6-3	TRBJ1-1	.	CASTSLPEISEAFF	TGTGCCAGCACTAGTTTACCAGAAATCTCTGAAGCTTTCTTT
.	14	TRBV27	TRBJ1-2	.	CASIRIGGEEGYTF	TGTGCCAGCATTAGGATTGGGGGCGAAGAGGGCTACACCTTC
few	15	TRBV20-1	TRBJ1-5	.	CSARAGRRPNQPQHF	TGCAGTGCTAGGGCCGGAAGGCGTCCTAATCAGCCCCAGCATTTT
few	18	TRBV5-6	TRBJ2-1	.	CASSFKVTGIRNVNEQFF	TGTGCCAGCAGCTTTAAGGTTACGGGTATCAGAAATGTAAATGAGCAGTTCTTC
.	14	TRBV7-9	TRBJ2-3	TRBD2	CAGGSSGRTDTQYF	TGTGCCGGAGGGAGTAGCGGGAGAACAGATACGCAGTATTTT
.	15	TRBV24-1	TRBJ2-1	TRBD2	CATSEGLAGHNEQFF	TGTGCCACCAGCGAGGGACTAGCGGGACACAATGAGCAGTTCTTC
.	15	TRBV7-6	TRBJ2-1	.	CASSLLGTSDNEQFF	TGTGCCAGCAGCTTATTAGGGACGAGCGACAATGAGCAGTTCTTC
.	16	TRBV29-1	TRBJ2-2	.	CSVEEPGRGGTGELFF	TGCAGCGTTGAGGAACCCGGCAGGGGCGGCACCGGGGAGCTGTTTTTT
few	14	TRBV7-2	TRBJ1-5	TRBD1	CASSSQGIRQPQHF	TGTGCCAGCAGCTCACAGGGGATTCGGCAGCCCCAGCATTTT
few	15	TRBV6-5	TRBJ1-3	.	CASSSRGASGNTIYF	TGTGCCAGCAGTTCCCGAGGGGCCTCTGGAAACACCATATATTTT
few	14	TRBV30	TRBJ2-3	TRBD2	CAWSPSGVRDTQYF	TGTGCCTGGAGTCCAAGCGGGGTCCGAGATACGCAGTATTTT
.	14	TRBV29-1	TRBJ1-2	.	CSVEDRPGDYGYTF	TGCAGCGTTGAAGATCGGCCAGGGGACTATGGCTACACCTTC
.	12	TRBV6-5	TRBJ1-1	.	CASIKGNTEAFF	TGTGCCAGCATTAAGGGTAACACTGAAGCTTTCTTT
.	19	TRBV11-2	TRBJ2-7	.	CASSFGRGVNPPLSYEQYF	TGTGCCAGCAGCTTCGGTCGGGGTGTAAACCCACCTCTCTCCTACGAGCAGTACTTC
few	14	TRBV18	TRBJ2-5	.	CASSPSAPQETQYF	TGTGCCAGCTCACCCTCAGCGCCCCAAGAGACCCAGTACTTC
few	14	TRBV9	TRBJ2-2	TRBD1	CASSGGQGRGELFF	TGTGCCAGCAGCGGGGGACAGGGCCGCGGGGAGCTGTTTTTT
few	14	TRBV5-1	TRBJ2-1	.	CASSPGRSNNEQFF	TGCGCCAGCAGCCCGGGACGGTCGAACAATGAGCAGTTCTTC
.	16	TRBV29-1	TRBJ1-4	.	CSARGGEIATNEKLFF	TGCAGCGCCAGAGGAGGGGAGATTGCAACTAATGAAAAACTGTTTTTT
.	13	TRBV7-9	TRBJ2-3	.	CASSHRNTDTQYF	TGTGCCAGCAGCCATCGGAATACAGATACGCAGTATTTT
.	15	TRBV3-1	TRBJ2-2	TRBD1	CASSPRDRGTGELFF	TGTGCCAGCAGCCCCCGGGACAGGGGGACCGGGGAGCTGTTTTTT
few	16	TRBV12-3/TRBV12-4	TRBJ2-2	.	CATLPGQHANTGELFF	TGTGCCACCCTTCCGGGGCAGCACGCGAACACCGGGGAGCTGTTTTTT
.	15	TRBV18	TRBJ1-2	.	CASSPGIDVGGGYTF	TGTGCCAGCTCACCAGGGATCGACGTTGGGGGTGGCTACACCTTC